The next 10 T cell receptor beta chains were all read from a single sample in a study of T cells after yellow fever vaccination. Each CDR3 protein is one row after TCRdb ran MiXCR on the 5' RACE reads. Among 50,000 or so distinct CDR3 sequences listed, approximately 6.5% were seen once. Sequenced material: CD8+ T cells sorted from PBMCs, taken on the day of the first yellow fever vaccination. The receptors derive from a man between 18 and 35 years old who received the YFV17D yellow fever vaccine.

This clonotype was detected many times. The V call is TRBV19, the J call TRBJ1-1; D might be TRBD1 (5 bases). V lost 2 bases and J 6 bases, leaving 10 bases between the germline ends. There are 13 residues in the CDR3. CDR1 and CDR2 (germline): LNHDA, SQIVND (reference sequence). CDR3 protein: CASSILGGAEAFF. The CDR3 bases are TGTGCCAGTAGTATACTGGGAGGGGCTGAAGCTTTCTTT.

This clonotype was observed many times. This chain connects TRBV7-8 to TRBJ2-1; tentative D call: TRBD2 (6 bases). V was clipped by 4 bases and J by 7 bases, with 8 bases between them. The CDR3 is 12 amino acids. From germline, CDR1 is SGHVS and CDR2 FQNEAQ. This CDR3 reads CASSSLANEQFF. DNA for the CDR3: TGTGCCAGCAGCTCACTAGCTAATGAGCAGTTCTTC.

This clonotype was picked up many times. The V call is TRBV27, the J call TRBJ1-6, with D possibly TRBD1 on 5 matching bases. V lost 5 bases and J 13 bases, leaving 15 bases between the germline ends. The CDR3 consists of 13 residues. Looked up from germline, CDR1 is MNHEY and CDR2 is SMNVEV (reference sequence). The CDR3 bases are TGTGCCAGCAGTCAGGGTGGGGTTACGCCCCTCCACTTT. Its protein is CASSQGGVTPLHF.

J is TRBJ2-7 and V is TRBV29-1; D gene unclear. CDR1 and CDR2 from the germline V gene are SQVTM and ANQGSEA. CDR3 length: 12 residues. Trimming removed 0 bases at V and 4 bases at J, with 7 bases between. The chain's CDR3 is CSVEEGGYEQYV. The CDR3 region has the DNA TGCAGCGTTGAAGAAGGCGGTTACGAGCAGTACGTC.

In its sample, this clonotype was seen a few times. CDR3 region: CASSDSRGAGELFF. CDR3 nucleotide sequence: TGTGCCAGCAGTGACAGCCGAGGGGCCGGGGAGCTGTTTTTT. The chain is built from TRBV2 and TRBJ2-2; perhaps D is TRBD1 or TRBD2 (5 bases each). V was trimmed by 3 bases and J by 6 bases, leaving 11 bases between them. The CDR3 is made up of 14 amino acids. Looked up from germline, CDR1 is SNHLY and CDR2 is FYNNEI.

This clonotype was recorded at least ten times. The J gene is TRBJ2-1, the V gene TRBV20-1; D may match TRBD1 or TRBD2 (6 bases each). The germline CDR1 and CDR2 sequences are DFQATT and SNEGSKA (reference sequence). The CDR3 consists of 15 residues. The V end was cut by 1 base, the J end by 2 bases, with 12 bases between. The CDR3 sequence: CSARAEEGAYNEQFF. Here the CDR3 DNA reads TGCAGTGCTAGAGCCGAGGAGGGGGCCTACAATGAGCAGTTCTTC.

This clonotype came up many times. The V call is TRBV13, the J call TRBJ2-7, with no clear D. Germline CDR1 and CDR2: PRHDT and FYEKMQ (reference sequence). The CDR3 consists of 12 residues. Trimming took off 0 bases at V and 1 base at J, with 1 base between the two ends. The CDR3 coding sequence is TGTGCCAGCAGCTTAGGGTCCTACGAGCAGTACGTC. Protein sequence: CASSLGSYEQYV.

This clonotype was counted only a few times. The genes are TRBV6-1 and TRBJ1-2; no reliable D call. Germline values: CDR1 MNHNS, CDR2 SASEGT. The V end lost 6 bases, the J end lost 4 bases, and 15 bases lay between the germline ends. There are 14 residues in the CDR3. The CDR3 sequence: CASSARGEPYGYTF. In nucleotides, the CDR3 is TGTGCCAGCAGCGCCCGCGGGGAACCCTATGGCTACACCTTC.

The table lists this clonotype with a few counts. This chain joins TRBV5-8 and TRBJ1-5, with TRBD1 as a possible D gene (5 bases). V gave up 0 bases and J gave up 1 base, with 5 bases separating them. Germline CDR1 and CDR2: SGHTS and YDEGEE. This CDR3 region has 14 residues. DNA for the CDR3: TGTGCCAGCAGCTTGGGGGGCAGCAATCAGCCCCAGCATTTT. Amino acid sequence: CASSLGGSNQPQHF.

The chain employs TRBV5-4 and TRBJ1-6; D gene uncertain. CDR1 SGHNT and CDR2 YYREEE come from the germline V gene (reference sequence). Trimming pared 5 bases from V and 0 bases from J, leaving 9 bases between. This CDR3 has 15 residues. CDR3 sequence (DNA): TGTGCCAGCAGGCTGAGCCTCTCCTATAATTCACCCCTCCACTTT. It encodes CASRLSLSYNSPLHF.